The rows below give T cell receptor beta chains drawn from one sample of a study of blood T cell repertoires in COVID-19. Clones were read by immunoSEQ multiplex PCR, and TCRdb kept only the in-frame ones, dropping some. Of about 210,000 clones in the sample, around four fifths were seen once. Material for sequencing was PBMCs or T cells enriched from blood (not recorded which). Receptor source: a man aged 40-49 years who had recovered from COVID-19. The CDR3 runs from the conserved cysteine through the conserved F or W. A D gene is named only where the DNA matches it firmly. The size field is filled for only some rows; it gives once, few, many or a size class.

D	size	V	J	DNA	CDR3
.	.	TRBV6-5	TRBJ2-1	TGTGCCAGCAGTTACTCCTCAGGGTATGAGCAGTTCTTC	CASSYSSGYEQFF
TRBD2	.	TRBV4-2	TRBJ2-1	TGTGCCAGCAGCCAAGAAATTGGGCGGGGGGACTCGGGGGAGCAGTTCTTC	CASSQEIGRGDSGEQFF
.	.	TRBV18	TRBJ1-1	TGTGCCAGCTCACAGGGGGGGTACACTGAAGCTTTCTTT	CASSQGGYTEAFF
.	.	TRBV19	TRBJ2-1	TGTGCCAGTAGTATGCGCTATACCTACAATGAGCAGTTCTTC	CASSMRYTYNEQFF
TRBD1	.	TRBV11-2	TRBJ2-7	TGTGCCAGCAGCGCCAGACAGGGTTTCTCCTACGAGCAGTACTTC	CASSARQGFSYEQYF
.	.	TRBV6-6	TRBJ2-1	TGTGCCAGCCTAGAGTACCCCTACAATGAGCAGTTCTTC	CASLEYPYNEQFF
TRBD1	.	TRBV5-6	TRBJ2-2	TGTGCCAGCAGCTATCAGGACAGGGACACCGGGGAGCTGTTTTTT	CASSYQDRDTGELFF
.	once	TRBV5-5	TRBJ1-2	TGTGCCAGCAGCTTGGCGGCAACGCGGGGCTATGGCTACACCTTC	CASSLAATRGYGYTF
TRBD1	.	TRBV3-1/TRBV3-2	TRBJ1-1	TGTGCCAGCAGCCCCCGGGACAGGAACACTGAAGCTTTCTTT	CASSPRDRNTEAFF
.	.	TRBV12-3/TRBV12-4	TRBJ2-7	TGTGCCAGCAGTTTAGACTACTACGAGCAGTACTTC	CASSLDYYEQYF
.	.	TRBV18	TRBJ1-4	TGTGCCAGCTCACCACGCCCTGTCGGGGAAAAACTGTTTTTT	CASSPRPVGEKLFF
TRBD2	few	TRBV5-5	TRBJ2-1	TGTGCCAGCAGCTCAACTAGCGGGGGGGCATATGAGCAGTTCTTC	CASSSTSGGAYEQFF